This is a list of T cell receptor beta chains from one sample in a study of T cell repertoires in cytomegalovirus infection. These receptors have no known antigen. From the reads, TCRdb called clonotypes with MiXCR, one entry per CDR3 protein. The data contain a few hundred thousand distinct CDR3 sequences, about 40% of them singletons. The input for sequencing was cultured PBMCs, taken from culture after CMV antigen stimulation. The receptors shown here come from a human donor in good health (CMV status not recorded). Some clones in this sample may be carry-over from other donors' samples. The CDR3 runs from the conserved cysteine through the conserved F or W. D genes are given only for firm matches. Only part of the rows carry a size: once, few, many, or a class if the clone is expanded.

clone size | D gene | J gene | V gene | CDR3 protein | CDR3 DNA
few | . | TRBJ2-1 | TRBV7-9 | CASSLFDRRDLVDEQFF | TGTGCCAGCAGCTTATTTGACCGCCGGGACCTTGTTGATGAGCAGTTCTTC
few | TRBD2 | TRBJ2-3 | TRBV4-1 | CASSQDWAGLADTQYF | TGCGCCAGCAGCCAAGATTGGGCGGGACTAGCTGATACGCAGTATTTT
. | . | TRBJ1-2 | TRBV18 | CASSHTTDYGYTF | TGTGCCAGCTCACACACGACGGACTATGGCTACACCTTC
. | TRBD1 | TRBJ1-5 | TRBV19 | CASSWDRDSNQPQHF | TGTGCCAGTAGCTGGGACAGGGATAGCAATCAGCCCCAGCATTTT
few | TRBD1 | TRBJ2-4 | TRBV24-1 | CATSAGDRGHF | TGTGCCACCAGTGCAGGGGACAGGGGTCACTTC
few | TRBD1 | TRBJ2-3 | TRBV7-2 | CASSPRGLSTDTQYF | TGTGCCAGCAGTCCCAGGGGGCTTAGCACAGATACGCAGTATTTT
. | TRBD2 | TRBJ2-3 | TRBV4-1 | CASSQGSSRGGATDTQYF | TGCGCCAGCAGCCAGGGGAGCAGTCGCGGGGGGGCGACAGATACGCAGTATTTT
once | TRBD2 | TRBJ2-7 | TRBV20-1 | CSARSGGVEQYF | TGCAGTGCTAGGTCGGGGGGGGTCGAGCAGTACTTC
few | TRBD1 | TRBJ1-1 | TRBV7-2 | CASSLVGTGSYTEAFF | TGTGCCAGCAGCTTAGTGGGGACAGGGTCCTACACTGAAGCTTTCTTT
. | . | TRBJ1-5 | TRBV27 | CASSKSGTLGNQPQHF | TGTGCCAGCAGTAAGTCGGGCACGCTGGGCAATCAGCCCCAGCATTTT
many | . | TRBJ1-1 | TRBV7-2 | CASSLRGGTEAFF | TGTGCCAGCAGCCTCAGGGGAGGCACTGAAGCTTTCTTT
. | TRBD1 | TRBJ2-5 | TRBV20-1 | CSARLTGGAEETQYF | TGCAGTGCTAGACTTACAGGGGGCGCGGAAGAGACCCAGTACTTC
. | TRBD2 | TRBJ2-2 | TRBV7-2 | CASSLTSGSVRTGELFF | TGTGCCAGCAGCCTGACTAGCGGGAGCGTTCGGACCGGGGAGCTGTTTTTT
few | . | TRBJ1-5 | TRBV19 | CASSIHGPGVKPQHF | TGTGCCAGTAGTATACACGGCCCGGGGGTTAAGCCCCAGCATTTT
. | . | TRBJ2-1 | TRBV7-2 | CASSLMELREQFF | TGTGCCAGCAGCTTAATGGAGCTTAGGGAACAGTTCTTC
. | TRBD1 | TRBJ1-1 | TRBV18 | CASSPATGGGTEAFF | TGTGCCAGCTCGCCGGCGACAGGGGGGGGCACTGAAGCTTTCTTT
. | . | TRBJ2-2 | TRBV7-2 | CASSFLRAGELFF | .
. | . | TRBJ2-3 | TRBV7-6 | CASSDASLDTQYF | TGTGCCAGCAGCGACGCAAGTTTGGATACGCAGTATTTT
. | TRBD2 | TRBJ2-3 | TRBV24-1 | CATSDTSTSGGTDTQYF | TGTGCCACCAGTGACACATCGACTAGCGGGGGGACAGATACGCAGTATTTT
once | . | TRBJ2-7 | TRBV12-3/TRBV12-4 | CASGVGRQKLSYEQYF | TGTGCCAGCGGAGTGGGGCGGCAAAAATTATCCTACGAGCAGTACTTC
few | . | TRBJ1-2 | TRBV7-8 | CASSLAPPYGYTF | TGTGCCAGCAGCTTAGCTCCCCCGTATGGCTACACCTTC
few | TRBD2 | TRBJ2-7 | TRBV7-2 | CASRLAGAYEQYF | TGTGCCAGCAGACTAGCGGGAGCCTACGAGCAGTACTTC
many | TRBD1 | TRBJ1-1 | TRBV7-2 | CASSLGTGNTEAFF | TGTGCCAGCAGCTTAGGGACAGGGAACACTGAAGCTTTCTTT
many | . | TRBJ2-7 | TRBV7-2 | CASTNSGTPREQYF | TGTGCCAGCACCAACTCGGGAACCCCAAGGGAGCAGTACTTC
. | TRBD2 | TRBJ2-3 | TRBV12-3/TRBV12-4 | CASSLAPGGGVLFNTDTQYF | TGTGCCAGCAGTTTAGCCCCAGGCGGGGGGGTTCTATTCAACACAGATACGCAGTATTTT
. | . | TRBJ2-2 | TRBV12-3/TRBV12-4 | CASLGITGELFF | TGTGCCAGCCTAGGGATTACCGGGGAGCTGTTTTTT
few | TRBD1 | TRBJ1-1 | TRBV7-8 | CASSSNIRGLREAFF | TGTGCCAGCAGCTCCAACATCAGGGGGTTGAGGGAAGCTTTCTTT
once | . | TRBJ2-1 | TRBV5-4 | CASSPLVGYNEQFF | TGTGCCAGCAGCCCCCTAGTAGGCTACAATGAGCAGTTCTTC
. | . | TRBJ2-2 | TRBV5-4 | CASSVDYSGELFF | TGTGCCAGCAGCGTGGACTATTCCGGGGAGCTGTTTTTT
few | TRBD2 | TRBJ2-1 | TRBV7-9 | CASSREGMSGSLDNEQFF | TGTGCCAGCAGCCGAGAAGGAATGAGCGGGAGTCTGGACAATGAGCAGTTCTTC
few | . | TRBJ2-7 | TRBV3-1 | CASSQFWTAAYEQYF | TGTGCCAGCAGCCAATTTTGGACAGCGGCCTACGAGCAGTACTTC
few | . | TRBJ1-4 | TRBV20-1 | CSARDLAVNEKLFF | TGCAGTGCTAGAGATTTGGCAGTTAATGAAAAACTGTTTTTT
few | . | TRBJ1-5 | TRBV28 | CASNRPFGGGNQPQHF | TGTGCCAGCAACCGCCCTTTCGGGGGCGGCAATCAGCCCCAGCATTTT
. | . | TRBJ2-5 | TRBV9 | CASGGGHLGTQYF | TGTGCCTCTGGGGGGGGACATTTGGGGACCCAGTACTTC
few | TRBD2 | TRBJ2-2 | TRBV7-8 | CASTLPGLAGPNTGELFF | TGTGCCAGCACTCTCCCGGGACTAGCGGGACCGAACACCGGGGAGCTGTTTTTT
few | TRBD1 | TRBJ1-2 | TRBV7-9 | CASSPQGVGDYTF | TGTGCCAGCAGCCCCCAGGGGGTCGGTGACTACACCTTC
. | . | TRBJ2-4 | TRBV7-9 | CASTHAGGDIQYF | TGTGCCAGCACCCATGCTGGTGGGGACATTCAGTACTTC
few | . | TRBJ2-7 | TRBV6-2/TRBV6-3 | CASTPAGLLNEQYF | TGTGCCAGCACCCCCGCCGGGTTGCTAAACGAGCAGTACTTC
. | . | TRBJ2-1 | TRBV7-9 | CASSLDAGKYNEQFF | TGTGCCAGCAGCTTAGACGCGGGGAAATACAATGAGCAGTTCTTC
. | . | TRBJ2-1 | TRBV7-9 | CASSLWTRMGEQFF | TGTGCCAGCAGCCTCTGGACTCGTATGGGTGAGCAGTTCTTC
. | TRBD2 | TRBJ2-5 | TRBV5-1 | CASSTGAGEYF | TGCGCCAGCAGCACCGGGGCGGGGGAGTACTTC
many | . | TRBJ1-5 | TRBV7-2 | CASSRGSAQHF | TGTGCCAGCAGCCGGGGGTCAGCCCAGCATTTT
. | TRBD1 | TRBJ1-3 | TRBV12-3/TRBV12-4 | CASNRADRGNTIYF | TGTGCCAGCAACCGGGCGGACAGGGGAAACACCATATATTTT
. | TRBD2 | TRBJ2-1 | TRBV2 | CASSPVSSGRPQFF | TGTGCCAGCAGTCCGGTTAGTAGCGGGAGGCCGCAGTTCTTC
few | TRBD2 | TRBJ2-3 | TRBV28 | CASSFRGGGTDTQYF | TGTGCCAGCAGTTTCCGGGGGGGTGGGACAGATACGCAGTATTTT
. | . | TRBJ2-7 | TRBV18 | CASSPTVDAEQYF | TGTGCCAGCTCACCCACGGTGGACGCGGAGCAGTACTTC
. | . | TRBJ2-7 | TRBV7-2 | CASSLVRDPSYEQYF | TGTGCCAGCAGCTTAGTCAGGGACCCTTCCTACGAGCAGTACTTC
. | . | TRBJ2-2 | TRBV7-2 | CASKNGPVTGELFF | TGTGCCAGCAAGAACGGACCGGTCACCGGGGAGCTGTTTTTT
. | TRBD2 | TRBJ2-1 | TRBV7-2 | CASSSPGLAGGGGQFF | TGTGCCAGCAGCTCCCCGGGACTAGCGGGGGGGGGGGGGCAGTTCTTC
. | . | TRBJ2-7 | TRBV30 | CAWRSASGRGEQYF | TGTGCCTGGAGGTCAGCGAGCGGAAGGGGCGAGCAGTACTTC
once | TRBD2 | TRBJ2-6 | TRBV19 | CATAGGPSGANVLTF | TGTGCCACCGCGGGGGGGCCCTCTGGGGCCAACGTCCTGACTTTC